A single sample gave rise to the 24 T cell receptor beta chains below, sequenced in a study of blood T cell repertoires in COVID-19. Profiled with immunoSEQ multiplex PCR; TCRdb holds only in-frame clones, not every one. There are approximately 500,000 clones in the sample; roughly 89% occur only once, and roughly 7.3% lies in the top ten. Specimen: peripheral blood. The receptor set was obtained from a woman aged 50 to 60 with COVID-19, enrolled during active disease.

Worth noting for this clone: Distinct nucleotide sequences in the sample also encode this CDR3. The V and J genes are TRBV11-3 and TRBJ1-1; D gene ambiguous. Between the trimmed V and J ends, which lost 0 bases and 3 bases, there was a span of 5 bases. CDR3 length: 13 amino acids. Germline-derived CDR1 and CDR2 are SGHNT and YENEEA. The CDR3 region is CASSLDRDTEAFF. In DNA, the CDR3 is TGTGCCAGCAGCTTAGACCGGGACACTGAAGCTTTCTTT.

J is TRBJ1-6 and V is TRBV15; unclear D gene. This CDR3 is built from 18 residues. Trimming cost V 1 base and J 8 bases, with 21 bases left between them. Germline V lookup: CDR1 LNHNV, CDR2 YYDKDF (reference sequence). CDR3 sequence: CATSRGSAGIGLDSPLHF. The CDR3 DNA sequence: TGTGCCACCAGCAGAGGGTCGGCGGGGATTGGGTTGGATTCACCCCTCCACTTT.

This rearrangement joins TRBV19 to TRBJ2-3; 8 nucleotides match TRBD2. The CDR3 is 16 amino acids. V lost 5 bases, J lost 1 base, and 8 bases stayed unmatched. CDR1 is LNHDA, CDR2 SQIVND, per germline (reference sequence). The CDR3 DNA sequence: TGTGCCAGTAGTGCGCGGGGGGCCCGACGCACAGATACGCAGTATTTT. Protein sequence: CASSARGARRTDTQYF.

The V gene is TRBV11-2, the J gene TRBJ1-2, with 7 nucleotides matching TRBD1. The CDR3 contains 13 residues. Losses at the gene ends were 5 bases for V and 7 bases for J; bases not matched to a gene: 7. Germline V gene data show CDR1 as SGHAT and CDR2 as FQNNGV. The DNA for the CDR3 is TGTGCCAGCAGCGGGCGATACAGGGGTGGCTACACCTTC. This sequence encodes CASSGRYRGGYTF. The full variable domain, rest sourced from reference TRBV11-2 and TRBJ1-2, is EAGVAQSPRYKIIEKRQSVAFWCNPISGHATLYWYQQILGQGPKLLIQFQNNGVVDDSQLPKDRFSAERLKGVDSTLKIQPAKLEDSAVYLCASSGRYRGGYTFGSGTRLTVV.

The chain couples TRBV19 to TRBJ1-5; 8 positions match TRBD1. The V and J ends lost 5 bases and 7 bases, in that order; junction bases with no gene match: 7. The germline gives CDR1 LNHDA, CDR2 SQIVND (reference sequence). The CDR3 loop spans 14 amino acids. CDR3 protein: CASSSDRVQQPQHF. As DNA, the CDR3 is TGTGCCAGTAGTTCGGACAGGGTGCAGCAGCCCCAGCATTTT.

The chain is built from TRBV19 and TRBJ1-1, with D tentatively TRBD1 (5 bases). Per germline, CDR1 LNHDA and CDR2 SQIVND (reference sequence). The CDR3 totals 14 residues. V was clipped by 6 bases and J by 7 bases, with 18 bases between them. CDR3 region: CASSSDITRGEAFF. The CDR3 nucleotides are TGTGCCAGTAGCTCGGACATCACTCGTGGTGAAGCTTTCTTT.

V is TRBV5-6 and J is TRBJ2-3, with 12 nucleotides matching TRBD1. Unmatched junction bases numbered 9, after V lost 3 bases and J lost 4 bases. The CDR3 is made up of 17 amino acids. Germline V gives CDR1 SGHDT, CDR2 YYEEEE. The CDR3 spells CASSSPGQGASADTQYF. CDR3 bases: TGTGCCAGCAGCTCTCCGGGACAGGGGGCTTCCGCAGATACGCAGTATTTT.

The CDR3 DNA follows: TGTGCCAGCAGTCTCGGCGGGGCAGCCTACGAGCAGTACTTC. Translated, it gives CASSLGGAAYEQYF. The genes are TRBV2 and TRBJ2-7; D is possibly TRBD2 (6 bases). This CDR3 region has 14 residues. The germline CDR1 and CDR2 sequences are SNHLY and FYNNEI. Trimming took off 5 bases at V and 2 bases at J, with 13 bases between the two ends.

This chain joins TRBV5-1 and TRBJ1-1, with 12 bases lining up with TRBD1. CDR3 length: 16 residues. CDR1 SGHRS and CDR2 YFSETQ come from the germline V gene. V shed 3 bases and J 2 bases; nucleotides not matched to a gene: 5. This chain's CDR3 is CASSSGTGGRNTEAFF. The CDR3 DNA reads as TGCGCCAGCAGCTCAGGGACAGGGGGCAGAAACACTGAAGCTTTCTTT.

This clone was seen once. The CDR3 loop reads CASSSTGYEAFF. The DNA of the CDR3 is TGTGCCAGCAGTTCCACAGGGTATGAAGCTTTCTTT. The chain is built from TRBV28 and TRBJ1-1; possible D gene TRBD1, 6 bases. Germline CDR1 and CDR2: MDHEN and SYDVKM. This CDR3 region has 12 residues. V was cut by 4 bases and J by 7 bases, with 10 bases left in between.

This rearrangement joins TRBV4-2 to TRBJ2-7, with TRBD1 matching 8 bases. The CDR3 extends over 15 amino acids. Germline assignment: CDR1 LGHNA and CDR2 YNFKEQ. Germline trimming cut 1 base from V and 0 bases from J; bases unmatched to any gene: 2. Here the CDR3 reads CASSQGTGFSYEQYF. The CDR3 DNA follows: TGTGCCAGCAGCCAAGGGACAGGGTTCTCCTACGAGCAGTACTTC.

V gene TRBV5-1 combines with J gene TRBJ1-4; D is perhaps TRBD1 (5 bases). CDR1 SGHRS and CDR2 YFSETQ come from the germline V gene. CDR3 size: 16 residues. V was cut by 0 bases and J by 3 bases, with 12 bases left in between. The CDR3: CASSLAAEGPNEKLFF. The CDR3 region has the DNA TGCGCCAGCAGCTTGGCCGCGGAGGGACCTAATGAAAAACTGTTTTTT.

V usage is TRBV19 and J usage is TRBJ1-5; D is undetermined. Trimming removed 6 bases from V and 9 bases from J, with 12 bases in between. CDR1 is LNHDA and CDR2 is SQIVND in the germline V gene (reference sequence). This CDR3 region has 12 residues. Here the CDR3 DNA reads TGTGCCAGTAGCGAGGGTTTGAGGCCCCAGCATTTT. Protein sequence: CASSEGLRPQHF.

CDR3 sequence reads: CAISDFLRGQGSTGELFF. CDR3 DNA: TGTGCCATCAGTGATTTTTTGCGGGGACAGGGGTCAACCGGGGAGCTGTTTTTT. This rearrangement joins TRBV10-3 to TRBJ2-2, with 10 bases aligning to TRBD1. Germline V gene lookup returns CDR1 ENHRY and CDR2 SYGVKD. This CDR3 comprises 18 residues. J lost 5 bases, V lost 3 bases, and 12 bases had no gene match.

Details on this clone: This same CDR3 is encoded by further DNA sequences in the sample. The chain couples TRBV19 to TRBJ2-2; D ambiguous. This CDR3 is 14 amino acids long. The germline CDR1 and CDR2 sequences are LNHDA and SQIVND (reference sequence). With 6 bases removed from V and 3 bases from J, the gap between germline ends came to 11 bases. In nucleotides, the CDR3 is TGTGCCAGTAGCACAACAGTGGACACCGGGGAGCTGTTTTTT. This sequence encodes CASSTTVDTGELFF.

This chain links TRBV13 with TRBJ2-3; 8 bases agree with TRBD1. J lost 4 bases, V lost 4 bases, and 10 bases had no gene match. The CDR3 covers 16 residues. Germline values: CDR1 PRHDT, CDR2 FYEKMQ (reference sequence). The DNA of the CDR3 is TGTGCCAGCAGCTATGGACAGGGAAGGTTCGCAGATACGCAGTATTTT. The encoded protein is CASSYGQGRFADTQYF.

V usage is TRBV12-2 and J usage is TRBJ2-2; TRBD1 reflects the table's D call only, with no check against the DNA. TRBV12-2 is a recognized pseudogene. The CDR3 has 21 amino acids. CDR3 DNA sequence: TGTGCAAGTCGCTTCTCTTTTGGGACCACTCGGGACAGCGAAGTCACCGGGGAGCTGTTTTTT. This sequence encodes CASRFSFGTTRDSEVTGELFF.

This chain joins TRBV3-1 (or the pseudogene TRBV3-2) and TRBJ2-1; possible D gene TRBD1, 5 bases. The CDR3 has 13 amino acids. Germline V gene sequence: CDR1 LGHDT, CDR2 YNNKEL (reference sequence). The V gene lost 5 bases and the J gene lost 9 bases, with 14 bases spanning the gap. The CDR3 DNA reads as TGTGCCAGCAGCGTAGAAGGGGCCTTTGAGCAGTTCTTC. It encodes CASSVEGAFEQFF.

The V and J genes are TRBV28 and TRBJ2-3, with 11 bases lining up with TRBD2. This CDR3 is built from 19 residues. Losses at the gene ends were 6 bases for V and 0 bases for J; bases not matched to a gene: 14. Germline V gives CDR1 MDHEN, CDR2 SYDVKM. The chain's CDR3 is CASSIQLAGDLTSTDTQYF. DNA for the CDR3: TGTGCCAGCAGCATACAACTAGCGGGGGACTTAACTAGCACAGATACGCAGTATTTT.

In nucleotides, the CDR3 is TGTGCCAGCAGCTTCGACAGGGACAATGAGCAGTTCTTC. Protein product: CASSFDRDNEQFF. This chain connects TRBV11-2 to TRBJ2-1; 7 bases agree with TRBD1. CDR3 size: 13 residues. The junction had 1 base not matched to a gene; V was cut back by 3 bases and J by 5 bases. In germline, CDR1 is SGHAT, CDR2 FQNNGV.

The J gene is TRBJ1-6, the V gene TRBV5-6, with 7 nucleotides matching TRBD1. CDR1 SGHDT and CDR2 YYEEEE come from the germline V gene. Trimming removed 1 base from V and 7 bases from J; junction bases left unmatched: 2. This CDR3 spans 14 amino acids. CDR3 loop: CASSLPGGNSPLHF. CDR3 sequence (DNA): TGTGCCAGCAGCTTGCCAGGGGGAAATTCACCCCTCCACTTT.

The chain carries TRBV19 and TRBJ2-1, with D maybe TRBD2 (5 bases). From germline, CDR1 is LNHDA and CDR2 SQIVND (reference sequence). V was pared by 1 base and J by 9 bases, with 16 bases between. The CDR3 is made up of 15 amino acids. For the CDR3, the DNA is TGTGCCAGTAGTATAGGTGACGGAGGTAGGGTTGAGCAGTTCTTC. Translating gives CASSIGDGGRVEQFF.

This clone was found once. V usage is TRBV2 and J usage is TRBJ2-7, with 9 bases fitting TRBD1. Trimming at V came to 9 bases and at J to 5 bases, leaving 8 bases not matched to a gene. CDR3 length: 13 amino acids. CDR1 is SNHLY and CDR2 is FYNNEI in the germline V gene. The CDR3 loop is CASAGTGRNEQYF. In DNA, the CDR3 is TGTGCCAGTGCCGGGACAGGGCGAAACGAGCAGTACTTC. Combining the CDR3 with reference TRBV2 and TRBJ2-7 gives the whole variable domain EPEVTQTPSHQVTQMGQEVILRCVPISNHLYFYWYRQILGQKVEFLVSFYNNEISEKSEIFDDQFSVERPDGSNFTLKIRSTKLEDSAMYFCASAGTGRNEQYFGPGTRLTVT.

V and J are TRBV27 and TRBJ1-1; no definite D call. This CDR3 has 18 residues. Per the germline V gene, CDR1 is MNHEY and CDR2 is SMNVEV (reference sequence). Between the trimmed V and J ends, which lost 8 bases and 1 base, there was a span of 26 bases. This chain's CDR3 is CASGVPLTGWEQNTEAFF. The CDR3 DNA sequence: TGTGCCAGCGGGGTCCCGCTGACGGGGTGGGAACAGAACACTGAAGCTTTCTTT.